Listed here are 23 T cell receptor beta chains from one sample, sequenced in a study of shared clonotypes between healthy human individuals. The assay was immunoSEQ multiplex PCR, and TCRdb's table has in-frame clones only and misses some. The sample carries a few million clones, around 95% recorded once. Sequencing input: naive CD4+ T cells sorted from blood. Subset noted: CD45RA+ positively selected. These receptors were taken from a man aged 18 to 29 in good health.

The chain links TRBV30 to TRBJ2-7; no firm D call. There are 12 residues in the CDR3. Germline loops: CDR1 GTSNPN, CDR2 SVGIG (reference sequence). Trimming removed 1 base from V and 6 bases from J, with 10 bases in between. The CDR3 region has the DNA TGTGCCTGGAGTGAAGGTACAGCCGAGCAGTACTTC. It encodes CAWSEGTAEQYF.

The chain carries TRBV29-1 and TRBJ1-5, with TRBD1 matching 8 bases. Germline V gives CDR1 SQVTM, CDR2 ANQGSEA. The CDR3 spans 16 residues. The J segment lost 3 bases and the V segment lost 5 bases, leaving 12 bases of the junction unmatched. CDR3 sequence (DNA): TGCAGCGTTTTGGACAGGGAGAGGGGGATCAATCAGCCCCAGCATTTT. As protein: CSVLDRERGINQPQHF. Looking up the rest from reference TRBV29-1 and TRBJ1-5 gives the full variable domain: SAVISQKPSRDICQRGTSLTIQCQVDSQVTMMFWYRQQPGQSLTLIATANQGSEATYESGFVIDKFPISRPNLTFSTLTVSNMSPEDSSIYLCSVLDRERGINQPQHFGDGTRLSIL.

The chain recombines TRBV4-3 with TRBJ1-2; the match to TRBD1 covers 7 bases. V lost 0 bases, J lost 6 bases, and 10 bases stayed unmatched. The germline gives CDR1 LGHNA, CDR2 YSLEER. There are 16 residues in the CDR3. CDR3 region: CASSQDFGRGRDGYTF. The CDR3 region has the DNA TGCGCCAGCAGCCAAGATTTCGGTAGGGGGCGAGATGGCTACACCTTC.

Only one count was recorded for this clone. V is TRBV27 and J is TRBJ1-2; D unclear. There are 13 residues in the CDR3. CDR1 is MNHEY, CDR2 SMNVEV, per germline (reference sequence). V was pared by 6 bases and J by 2 bases, with 10 bases between. The CDR3 sequence: CASRQPPNYGYTF. As DNA, the CDR3 is TGTGCCAGCAGACAACCCCCCAACTATGGCTACACCTTC.

V usage is TRBV29-1 and J usage is TRBJ1-1, with D possibly matching TRBD1 (6 bases). The V end lost 4 bases, the J end lost 11 bases, and 11 bases lay between the germline ends. Germline-derived CDR1 and CDR2 are SQVTM and ANQGSEA. This CDR3 contains 10 residues. This CDR3 reads CSVGWQGAFF. The DNA for the CDR3 is TGCAGCGTTGGCTGGCAGGGGGCTTTCTTT. The whole variable domain, remainder taken from reference TRBV29-1 and TRBJ1-1, is SAVISQKPSRDICQRGTSLTIQCQVDSQVTMMFWYRQQPGQSLTLIATANQGSEATYESGFVIDKFPISRPNLTFSTLTVSNMSPEDSSIYLCSVGWQGAFFGQGTRLTVV.

V and J are TRBV9 and TRBJ2-5; 10 positions match TRBD2. Germline V gives CDR1 SGDLS, CDR2 YYNGEE. V trimming: 4 bases; J trimming: 5 bases; junction bases outside the gene matches: 11. CDR3 size: 16 residues. CDR3 nucleotides: TGTGCCAGCAGCCCAGGGGCCCTAGCGGGAGTGGAGACCCAGTACTTC. This translates into CASSPGALAGVETQYF. Full variable domain (missing parts from reference TRBV9 and TRBJ2-5): DSGVTQTPKHLITATGQRVTLRCSPRSGDLSVYWYQQSLDQGLQFLIQYYNGEERAKGNILERFSAQQFPDLHSELNLSSLELGDSALYFCASSPGALAGVETQYFGPGTRLLVL.

The CDR3 spells CASSPGLNYEQYF. CDR3 sequence (DNA): TGTGCCAGCAGCCCGGGACTGAACTACGAGCAGTACTTC. The chain is built from TRBV5-4 and TRBJ2-7; weak D call: TRBD2 (6 bases). V shed 4 bases and J shed 3 bases, with 11 bases lying between them. The CDR3 has 13 amino acids. Germline lookup yields CDR1 SGHNT and CDR2 YYREEE (reference sequence).

V gene TRBV30 combines with J gene TRBJ1-1, with D tentatively TRBD1 (6 bases). The length of the CDR3 is 13 residues. CDR1 is GTSNPN and CDR2 is SVGIG in the germline V gene (reference sequence). V lost 3 bases to trimming and J lost 4 bases, with 12 bases between them. CDR3 sequence: CAWRGASGTEAFF. The CDR3, as DNA: TGTGCCTGGAGGGGGGCCTCGGGCACTGAAGCTTTCTTT.

This chain connects TRBV7-9 to TRBJ2-2; D gene uncertain. Between the trimmed V and J ends, which lost 5 bases and 7 bases, there was a span of 8 bases. Germline CDR1 is SEHNR and CDR2 is FQNEAQ (reference sequence). This CDR3 is built from 12 residues. The CDR3 nucleotides are TGTGCCAGCAGCCTGGTCGGCGGGGAGCTGTTTTTT. Amino acid sequence: CASSLVGGELFF.

CDR3 coding DNA: TGTGCCAGCAGCTTAGTGGTGTGGGGGGCGGGCGAGCAGTACTTC. It specifies CASSLVVWGAGEQYF. The rearrangement joins TRBV11-2 to TRBJ2-7; D assignment may be TRBD1 or TRBD2 (6 bases each). This CDR3 has 15 residues. V lost 1 base and J lost 6, with 16 bases in between. Germline V gene lookup returns CDR1 SGHAT and CDR2 FQNNGV. Based on the CDR3 plus reference TRBV11-2 and TRBJ2-7, the full variable domain is EAGVAQSPRYKIIEKRQSVAFWCNPISGHATLYWYQQILGQGPKLLIQFQNNGVVDDSQLPKDRFSAERLKGVDSTLKIQPAKLEDSAVYLCASSLVVWGAGEQYFGPGTRLTVT.

This rearrangement joins TRBV2 to TRBJ2-5, with a possible D match to TRBD1 (6 bases). This CDR3 is 13 amino acids long. Trimming left V 7 bases short and J 1 base short, with 10 bases between. Per the germline V gene, CDR1 is SNHLY and CDR2 is FYNNEI. The CDR3 DNA reads as TGTGCCAGCACTATGACAGGCCAAGAGACCCAGTACTTC. Protein sequence: CASTMTGQETQYF.

The chain links TRBV10-3 to TRBJ2-7, with 12 bases aligning to TRBD1. After removal of 7 bases from V and 6 bases from J, the junction contained 10 bases not matched to a gene. The germline V gene encodes CDR1 ENHRY and CDR2 SYGVKD. The CDR3 length is 15 residues. The CDR3 DNA follows: TGTGCCATCAATACCCCGGGACAGGGGGCGGGCGAGCAGTACTTC. As protein: CAINTPGQGAGEQYF.

In regard to this clone: The junction departs from germline at one end; a sequencing error may be responsible. The genes are TRBV29-1 and TRBJ1-4, with D unclear. Germline V CDR1 and CDR2: SQVTM, ANQGSEA. The CDR3 consists of 13 residues. In DNA form, the CDR3 reads TGCAGCGTTGTGTTCAGCACTAGTGAAAAACTGTTTTTT. Translated, it gives CSVVFSTSEKLFF.

The V and J genes are TRBV30 and TRBJ2-7, with unresolved D. V was shortened by 4 bases and J by 4 bases, with 11 bases between the two germline ends. CDR3 length equals 12 residues. From germline, CDR1 is GTSNPN and CDR2 SVGIG (reference sequence). CDR3: CAWNDGPYEQYF. The CDR3 DNA is TGTGCCTGGAACGACGGACCTTACGAGCAGTACTTC.

This rearrangement joins TRBV6-1 to TRBJ1-5; D call uncertain. Germline-derived CDR1 and CDR2 are MNHNS and SASEGT. The V end was cut by 0 bases, the J end by 2 bases, with 11 bases between. The CDR3 has 16 residues. The CDR3 sequence: CASSEAPYSGNQPQHF. The CDR3 bases are TGTGCCAGCAGTGAAGCTCCCTATTCTGGCAATCAGCCCCAGCATTTT.

The sample holds a few counts of this clone. The sample has other DNA sequences that encode this CDR3 too. This rearrangement joins TRBV9 to TRBJ1-1; a weak D match, TRBD1 (6 bases). CDR1 is SGDLS and CDR2 is YYNGEE in the germline V gene. The V and J ends lost 0 bases and 1 base respectively, with 10 bases between them. The CDR3 extends over 15 amino acids. In nucleotides, the CDR3 is TGTGCCAGCAGCGTAGGGGCAGGGGAGAACACTGAAGCTTTCTTT. It translates to CASSVGAGENTEAFF.

This clone turned up a few times. Distinct nucleotide sequences in the sample also encode this CDR3. This rearrangement joins TRBV19 to TRBJ1-1, with 7 bases fitting TRBD1. J lost 2 bases, V lost 3 bases, and 3 bases had no gene match. Germline V gene data show CDR1 as LNHDA and CDR2 as SQIVND (reference sequence). The CDR3 length is 14 residues. The CDR3 region has the DNA TGTGCCAGTAGTATCCGGACAGGTAACACTGAAGCTTTCTTT. Translation: CASSIRTGNTEAFF.

Remarks on this clone: Other nucleotide sequences in the sample specify the same CDR3. This sequence joins TRBV6-5 and TRBJ2-2, with a possible D match to TRBD2 (6 bases). In germline, CDR1 is MNHEY, CDR2 SVGAGI. V gave up 6 bases and J gave up 1 base, with 12 bases separating them. The CDR3 loop spans 15 amino acids. The CDR3 DNA sequence: TGTGCCAGCAGCCGGGGGACGGAGAACACCGGGGAGCTGTTTTTT. This encodes CASSRGTENTGELFF.

This clone was detected only once. V gene TRBV18 combines with J gene TRBJ2-7, with D tentatively TRBD1 or TRBD2 (6 bases each). The CDR3 has 14 amino acids. Germline lookup yields CDR1 KGHSH and CDR2 LQKENI. Trimming pared 2 bases from V and 4 bases from J, leaving 12 bases between. DNA for the CDR3: TGTGCCAGCTCACCAACCCAAGGGGGGTACGAGCAGTACTTC. Its protein is CASSPTQGGYEQYF.

This clone was detected a few times. Within the sample, other DNA sequences also encode this same CDR3. The genes are TRBV5-1 and TRBJ1-1, with D hard to call. Per the germline V gene, CDR1 is SGHRS and CDR2 is YFSETQ. Trimming shortened V by 0 bases and J by 1 base, and 7 bases separated the two germline ends. The CDR3 spans 14 residues. The CDR3: CASSLATGNTEAFF. CDR3 in DNA: TGCGCCAGCAGCTTGGCCACTGGGAACACTGAAGCTTTCTTT.

The rearrangement links TRBV14 to TRBJ1-5, with 9 positions matching TRBD1. In germline, CDR1 is SGHDN, CDR2 FVKESK. The V and J ends lost 5 bases and 3 bases, in that order; junction bases with no gene match: 2. This CDR3 is 14 amino acids long. The CDR3 spells CASSWTGDNQPQHF. CDR3 nucleotide sequence: TGTGCCAGCAGCTGGACAGGGGACAATCAGCCCCAGCATTTT.

V and J are TRBV9 and TRBJ2-3; D could derive from TRBD1 or TRBD2 (5 bases each). This CDR3 spans 13 amino acids. The V gene's germline CDR1 is SGDLS and CDR2 YYNGEE. The V gene lost 5 bases and the J gene lost 2 bases, with 9 bases spanning the gap. Written as DNA, the CDR3 is TGTGCCAGCAGGGGGGTGTCCACAGATACGCAGTATTTT. It translates to CASRGVSTDTQYF.

In this sample, this clone turned up a few times. The V call is TRBV10-2, the J call TRBJ1-1; D is unclear. Trimming removed 4 bases at V and 1 base at J, with 7 bases between. Germline V gene data show CDR1 as WSHSY and CDR2 as SAAADI. The CDR3 extends over 13 amino acids. The CDR3 protein is CASSVEGNTEAFF. CDR3 bases: TGCGCCAGCAGTGTCGAGGGGAACACTGAAGCTTTCTTT.